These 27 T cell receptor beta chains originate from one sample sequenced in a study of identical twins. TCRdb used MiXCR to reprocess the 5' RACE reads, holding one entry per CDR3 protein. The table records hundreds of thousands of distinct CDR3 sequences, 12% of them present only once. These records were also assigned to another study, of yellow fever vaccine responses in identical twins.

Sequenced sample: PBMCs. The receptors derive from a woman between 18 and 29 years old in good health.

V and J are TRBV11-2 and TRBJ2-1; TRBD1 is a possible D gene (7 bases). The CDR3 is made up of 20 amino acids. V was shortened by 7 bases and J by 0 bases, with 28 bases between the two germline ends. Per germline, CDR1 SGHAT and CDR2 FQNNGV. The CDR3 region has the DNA TGTGCCAGCACCCAGCAAGGTACCAGGGGGGTGATAGGCTCCTACAATGAGCAGTTCTTC. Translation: CASTQQGTRGVIGSYNEQFF.

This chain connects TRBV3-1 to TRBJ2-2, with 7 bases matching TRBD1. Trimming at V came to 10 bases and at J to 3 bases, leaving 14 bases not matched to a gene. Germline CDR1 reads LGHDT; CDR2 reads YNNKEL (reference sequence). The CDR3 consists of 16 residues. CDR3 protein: CANSQTGAWYTGELFF. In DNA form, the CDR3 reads TGTGCCAACAGTCAAACAGGGGCTTGGTACACCGGGGAGCTGTTTTTT.

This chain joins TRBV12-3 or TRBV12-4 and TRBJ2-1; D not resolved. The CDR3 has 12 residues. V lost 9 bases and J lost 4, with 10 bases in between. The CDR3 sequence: CASFDSYNEQFF. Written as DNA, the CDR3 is TGTGCCAGTTTCGACTCATACAATGAGCAGTTCTTC.

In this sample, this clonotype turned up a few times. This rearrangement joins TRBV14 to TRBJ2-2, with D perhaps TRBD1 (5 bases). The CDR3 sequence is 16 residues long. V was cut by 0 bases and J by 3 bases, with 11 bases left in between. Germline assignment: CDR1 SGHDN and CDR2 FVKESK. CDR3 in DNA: TGTGCCAGCAGCCAAGACAGGGATCAATACACCGGGGAGCTGTTTTTT. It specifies CASSQDRDQYTGELFF. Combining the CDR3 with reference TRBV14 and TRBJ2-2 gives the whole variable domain EAGVTQFPSHSVIEKGQTVTLRCDPISGHDNLYWYRRVMGKEIKFLLHFVKESKQDESGMPNNRFLAERTGGTYSTLKVQPAELEDSGVYFCASSQDRDQYTGELFFGEGSRLTVL.

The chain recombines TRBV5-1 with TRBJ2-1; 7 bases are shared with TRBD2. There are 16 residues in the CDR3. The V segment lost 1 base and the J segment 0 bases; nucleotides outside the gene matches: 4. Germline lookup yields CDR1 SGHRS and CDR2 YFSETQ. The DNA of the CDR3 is TGCGCCAGCAGCTTGACAGCGGGGATCTCCTACAATGAGCAGTTCTTC. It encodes CASSLTAGISYNEQFF.

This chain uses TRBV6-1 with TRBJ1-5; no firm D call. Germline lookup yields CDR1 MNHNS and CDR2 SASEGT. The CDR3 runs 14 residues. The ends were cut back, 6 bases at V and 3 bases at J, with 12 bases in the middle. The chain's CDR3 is CASSVEAPNQPQHF. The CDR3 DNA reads TGTGCCAGCAGCGTCGAGGCACCCAATCAGCCCCAGCATTTT.

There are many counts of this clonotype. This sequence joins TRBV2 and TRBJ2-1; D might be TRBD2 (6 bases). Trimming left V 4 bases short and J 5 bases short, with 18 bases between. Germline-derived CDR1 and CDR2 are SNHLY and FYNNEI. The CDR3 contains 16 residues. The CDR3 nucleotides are TGTGCCAGCAGTGGGGGAGGTGGCAGGGTACACAATGAGCAGTTCTTC. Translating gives CASSGGGGRVHNEQFF. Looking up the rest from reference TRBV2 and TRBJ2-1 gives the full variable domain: EPEVTQTPSHQVTQMGQEVILRCVPISNHLYFYWYRQILGQKVEFLVSFYNNEISEKSEIFDDQFSVERPDGSNFTLKIRSTKLEDSAMYFCASSGGGGRVHNEQFFGPGTRLTVL.

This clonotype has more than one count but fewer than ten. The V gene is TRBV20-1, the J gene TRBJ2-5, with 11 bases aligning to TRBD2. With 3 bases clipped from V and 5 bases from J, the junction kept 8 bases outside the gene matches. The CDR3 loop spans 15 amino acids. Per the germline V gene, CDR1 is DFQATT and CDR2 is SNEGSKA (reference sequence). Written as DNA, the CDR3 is TGCAGTGCTAGTCGGTCTAGCGGGAGGAGGGAGACCCAGTACTTC. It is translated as CSASRSSGRRETQYF.

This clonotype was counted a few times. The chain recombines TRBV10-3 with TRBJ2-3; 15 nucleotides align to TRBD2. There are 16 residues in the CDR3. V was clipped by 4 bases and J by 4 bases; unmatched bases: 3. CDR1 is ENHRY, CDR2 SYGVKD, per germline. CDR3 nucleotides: TGTGCCATCAGTGCGGGACTAGCGGGAGGCCCAGATACGCAGTATTTT. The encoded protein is CAISAGLAGGPDTQYF.

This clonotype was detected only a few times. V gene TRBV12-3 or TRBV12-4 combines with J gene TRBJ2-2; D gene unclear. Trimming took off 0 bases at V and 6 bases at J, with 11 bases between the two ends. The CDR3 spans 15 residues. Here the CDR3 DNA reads TGTGCCAGCAGTTTAGCGCCCCTTTGGGCCGGGGAGCTGTTTTTT. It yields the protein CASSLAPLWAGELFF.

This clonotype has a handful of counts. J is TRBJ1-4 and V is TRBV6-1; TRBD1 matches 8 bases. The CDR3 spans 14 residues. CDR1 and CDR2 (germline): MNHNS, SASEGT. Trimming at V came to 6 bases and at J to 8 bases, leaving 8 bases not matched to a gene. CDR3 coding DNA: TGTGCCAGCAGCCAGGACAGGGATGACGAAAAACTGTTTTTT. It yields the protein CASSQDRDDEKLFF.

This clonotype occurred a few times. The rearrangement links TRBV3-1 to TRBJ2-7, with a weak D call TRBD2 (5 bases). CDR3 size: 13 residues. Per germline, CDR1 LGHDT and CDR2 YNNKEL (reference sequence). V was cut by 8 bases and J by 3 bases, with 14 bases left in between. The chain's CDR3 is CASGRSGIYEQYF. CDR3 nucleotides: TGTGCCAGCGGCCGGAGCGGAATCTACGAGCAGTACTTC.

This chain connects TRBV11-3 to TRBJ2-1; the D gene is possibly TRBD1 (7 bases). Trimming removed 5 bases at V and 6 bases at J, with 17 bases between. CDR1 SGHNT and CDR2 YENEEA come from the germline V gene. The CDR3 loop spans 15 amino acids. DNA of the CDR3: TGTGCCAGCAGCCCTCGACAGGGCGGGACCAATGAGCAGTTCTTC. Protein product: CASSPRQGGTNEQFF.

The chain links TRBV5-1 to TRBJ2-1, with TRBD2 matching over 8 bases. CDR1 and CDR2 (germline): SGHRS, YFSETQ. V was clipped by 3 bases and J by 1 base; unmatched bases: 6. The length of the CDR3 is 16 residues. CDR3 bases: TGCGCCAGCAGCTCGCATAGCGGGGAGTCCTACAATGAGCAGTTCTTC. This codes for CASSSHSGESYNEQFF. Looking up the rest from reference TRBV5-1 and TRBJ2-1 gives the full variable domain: KAGVTQTPRYLIKTRGQQVTLSCSPISGHRSVSWYQQTPGQGLQFLFEYFSETQRNKGNFPGRFSGRQFSNSRSEMNVSTLELGDSALYLCASSSHSGESYNEQFFGPGTRLTVL.

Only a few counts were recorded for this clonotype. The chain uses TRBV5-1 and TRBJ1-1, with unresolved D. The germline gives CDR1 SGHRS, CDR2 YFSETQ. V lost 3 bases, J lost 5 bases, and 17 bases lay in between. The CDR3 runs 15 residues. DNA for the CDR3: TGCGCCAGCAGCTCCCCTGAGGTCAGGCGGACTGAAGCTTTCTTT. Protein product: CASSSPEVRRTEAFF.

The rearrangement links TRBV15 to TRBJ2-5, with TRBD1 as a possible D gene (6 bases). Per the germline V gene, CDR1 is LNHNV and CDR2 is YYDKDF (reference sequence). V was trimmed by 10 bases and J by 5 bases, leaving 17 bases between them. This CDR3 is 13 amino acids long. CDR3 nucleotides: TGTGCCAGCTGCAGGGGCTCGGGGGAGACCCAGTACTTC. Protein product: CASCRGSGETQYF.

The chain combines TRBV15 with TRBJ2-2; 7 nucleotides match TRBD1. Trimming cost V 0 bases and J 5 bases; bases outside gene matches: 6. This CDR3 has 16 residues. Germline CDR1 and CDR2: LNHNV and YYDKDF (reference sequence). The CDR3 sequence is CATSRERTGATGELFF. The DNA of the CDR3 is TGTGCCACCAGCAGAGAGCGAACAGGGGCAACCGGGGAGCTGTTTTTT. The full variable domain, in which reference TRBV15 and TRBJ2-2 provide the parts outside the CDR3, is DAMVIQNPRYQVTQFGKPVTLSCSQTLNHNVMYWYQQKSSQAPKLLFHYYDKDFNNEADTPDNFQSRRPNTSFCFLDIRSPGLGDTAMYLCATSRERTGATGELFFGEGSRLTVL.

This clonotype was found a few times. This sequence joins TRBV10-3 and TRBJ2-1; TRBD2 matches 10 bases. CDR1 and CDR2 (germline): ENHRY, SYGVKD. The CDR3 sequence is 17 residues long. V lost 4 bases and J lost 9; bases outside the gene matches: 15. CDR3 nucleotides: TGTGCCATCAGTGGGGACTCCAGGGCTAGCGGGAGTTTTGAGCAGTTCTTC. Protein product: CAISGDSRASGSFEQFF.

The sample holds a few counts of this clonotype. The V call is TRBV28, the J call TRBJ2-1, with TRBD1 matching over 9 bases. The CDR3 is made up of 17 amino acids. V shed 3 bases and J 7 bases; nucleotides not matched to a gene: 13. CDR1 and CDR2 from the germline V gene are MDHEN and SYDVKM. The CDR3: CASSLYLGGTGMNEQFF. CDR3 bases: TGTGCCAGCAGTTTGTATCTCGGTGGGACAGGGATGAATGAGCAGTTCTTC.

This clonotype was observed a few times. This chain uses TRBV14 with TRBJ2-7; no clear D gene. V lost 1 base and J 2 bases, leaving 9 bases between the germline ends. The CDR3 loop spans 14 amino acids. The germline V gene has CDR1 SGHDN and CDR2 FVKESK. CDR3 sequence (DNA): TGTGCCAGCAGCCAAGGGAGTCGAGCCTACGAGCAGTACGTC. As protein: CASSQGSRAYEQYV.

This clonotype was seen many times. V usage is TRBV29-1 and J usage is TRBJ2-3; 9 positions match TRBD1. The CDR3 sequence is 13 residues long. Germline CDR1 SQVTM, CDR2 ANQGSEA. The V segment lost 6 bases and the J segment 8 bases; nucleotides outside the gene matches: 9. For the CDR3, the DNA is TGCAGCGTCCGGACAGGGGAAACGGGTACGCAGTATTTT. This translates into CSVRTGETGTQYF.

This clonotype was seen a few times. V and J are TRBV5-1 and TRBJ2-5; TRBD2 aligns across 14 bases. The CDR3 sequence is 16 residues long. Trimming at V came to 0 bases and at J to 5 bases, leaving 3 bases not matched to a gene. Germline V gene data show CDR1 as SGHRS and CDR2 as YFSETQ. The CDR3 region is CASSLGLAGGPETQYF. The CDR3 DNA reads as TGCGCCAGCAGCTTGGGACTAGCGGGGGGGCCGGAGACCCAGTACTTC. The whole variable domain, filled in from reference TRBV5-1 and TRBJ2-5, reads KAGVTQTPRYLIKTRGQQVTLSCSPISGHRSVSWYQQTPGQGLQFLFEYFSETQRNKGNFPGRFSGRQFSNSRSEMNVSTLELGDSALYLCASSLGLAGGPETQYFGPGTRLLVL.

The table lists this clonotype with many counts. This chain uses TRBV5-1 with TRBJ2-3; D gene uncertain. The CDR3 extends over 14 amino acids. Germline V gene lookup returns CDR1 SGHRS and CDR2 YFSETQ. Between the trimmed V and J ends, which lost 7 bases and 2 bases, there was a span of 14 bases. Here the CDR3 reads CASARLEITDTQYF. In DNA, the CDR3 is TGCGCCAGCGCCAGACTGGAAATCACAGATACGCAGTATTTT.

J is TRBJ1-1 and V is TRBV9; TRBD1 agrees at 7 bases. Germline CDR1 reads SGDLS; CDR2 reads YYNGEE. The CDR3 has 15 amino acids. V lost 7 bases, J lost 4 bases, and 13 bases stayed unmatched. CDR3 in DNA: TGTGCCAGCCGAATCGGGGAGGGGGCCTCCACTGAAGCTTTCTTT. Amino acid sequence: CASRIGEGASTEAFF.

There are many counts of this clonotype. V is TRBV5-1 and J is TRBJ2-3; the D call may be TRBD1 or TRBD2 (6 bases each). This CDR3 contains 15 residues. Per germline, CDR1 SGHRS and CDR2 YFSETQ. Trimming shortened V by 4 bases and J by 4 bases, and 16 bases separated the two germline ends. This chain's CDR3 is CASSPSGGWADTQYF. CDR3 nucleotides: TGCGCCAGCAGCCCTTCCGGGGGCTGGGCAGATACGCAGTATTTT.

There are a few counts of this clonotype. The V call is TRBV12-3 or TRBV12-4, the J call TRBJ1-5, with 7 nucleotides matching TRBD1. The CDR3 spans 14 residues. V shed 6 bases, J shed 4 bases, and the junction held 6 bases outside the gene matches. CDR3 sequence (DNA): TGTGCCAGCAGGGGGGAGGGGGCAAATCAGCCCCAGCATTTT. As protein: CASRGEGANQPQHF.

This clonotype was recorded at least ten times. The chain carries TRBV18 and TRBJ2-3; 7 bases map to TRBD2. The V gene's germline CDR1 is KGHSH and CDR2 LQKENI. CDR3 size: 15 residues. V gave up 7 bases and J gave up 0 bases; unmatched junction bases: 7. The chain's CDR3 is CASFLGLGSTDTQYF. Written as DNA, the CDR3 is TGTGCCAGCTTCCTCGGACTAGGTAGCACAGATACGCAGTATTTT.